Described below is a single T cell receptor beta chain sequence and its context. The antigen remains undetermined. This specimen belongs to a study of T cell repertoires in cytomegalovirus infection. Each CDR3 protein is one row after TCRdb ran MiXCR on the reads. This sample has about 130,000 distinct CDR3 sequences, with approximately 24% found just once. The sample consisted of PBMCs, sequenced either directly or after in vitro stimulation (not recorded which). The receptor was isolated from a human donor in good health (CMV status not recorded). Some clones in this sample may be carry-over from other donors' samples.

CDR3 nucleotide sequence: TGCGCCAGCAGCCAAGATGACGGCCAATCGGGCTATGGCTACACCTTC. The encoded protein is CASSQDDGQSGYGYTF. The J gene is TRBJ1-2, the V gene TRBV4-3; D is unclear. V gave up 0 bases and J gave up 4 bases, with 15 bases separating them. The germline CDR1 and CDR2 sequences are LGHNA and YSLEER. CDR3 length equals 16 residues.